One sample yielded the 19 T cell receptor beta chains listed below, sequenced in a study of blood T cell repertoires in COVID-19. Data came from immunoSEQ multiplex PCR; TCRdb stores just in-frame clones and leaves some out. The sample has some 170,000 clones, around 76% seen once. Sequencing was carried out using peripheral blood. These TCRs come from a woman aged 70 to 79 with acute or convalescent COVID-19.

This clone was observed a single time. The chain joins TRBV6-5 to TRBJ1-5; 7 bases are a match to TRBD1. V lost 10 bases, J lost 4 bases, and 7 bases stayed unmatched. The length of the CDR3 is 13 residues. In germline, CDR1 is MNHEY, CDR2 SVGAGI. DNA of the CDR3: TGTGCCACCCTCCAGGGGGGAAATCAGCCCCAGCATTTT. Its protein product is CATLQGGNQPQHF.

This sequence joins TRBV20-1 and TRBJ2-1; tentatively, D is TRBD2 (7 bases). Germline CDR1 is DFQATT and CDR2 is SNEGSKA (reference sequence). Trimming took off 3 bases at V and 2 bases at J, with 11 bases between the two ends. This CDR3 is 14 amino acids long. CDR3 bases: TGCAGTGCTAGTCGGGGGGCAACCTACAATGAGCAGTTCTTC. This codes for CSASRGATYNEQFF.

This sequence joins TRBV5-5 and TRBJ2-2, with 7 bases fitting TRBD1. The CDR3 covers 15 residues. Unmatched junction bases numbered 10, after V lost 5 bases and J lost 6 bases. Germline V lookup: CDR1 SGHKS, CDR2 YYEKEE (reference sequence). The CDR3 spells CASSPRQGLAGELFF. The CDR3, as DNA: TGTGCCAGCAGTCCCCGACAGGGATTGGCCGGGGAGCTGTTTTTT.

V usage is TRBV9 and J usage is TRBJ2-3; D may be TRBD1 (5 bases). From germline, CDR1 is SGDLS and CDR2 YYNGEE. V shed 0 bases and J shed 0 bases, with 20 bases lying between them. The CDR3 sequence is 19 residues long. CDR3 region: CASSVGGGPDLTSTDTQYF. CDR3 nucleotide sequence: TGTGCCAGCAGCGTAGGGGGCGGACCTGACCTAACTAGCACAGATACGCAGTATTTT. The full variable domain, in which reference TRBV9 and TRBJ2-3 provide the parts outside the CDR3, is DSGVTQTPKHLITATGQRVTLRCSPRSGDLSVYWYQQSLDQGLQFLIQYYNGEERAKGNILERFSAQQFPDLHSELNLSSLELGDSALYFCASSVGGGPDLTSTDTQYFGPGTRLTVL.

The chain links TRBV11-2 to TRBJ2-7; TRBD2 agrees at 12 bases. The V and J ends lost 5 bases and 2 bases, in that order; junction bases with no gene match: 4. The length of the CDR3 is 15 residues. Germline CDR1 reads SGHAT; CDR2 reads FQNNGV. CDR3 amino acids: CASSPRTSGAYEQYF. The CDR3 coding sequence is TGTGCCAGCAGCCCCCGGACTAGCGGGGCCTACGAGCAGTACTTC.

The rearrangement uses TRBV19 and TRBJ2-3, with TRBD2 matching over 14 bases. There are 17 residues in the CDR3. Germline V lookup: CDR1 LNHDA, CDR2 SQIVND (reference sequence). V trimming: 4 bases; J trimming: 4 bases; junction bases outside the gene matches: 7. The CDR3 loop reads CASSTPGLAGGADTQYF. The CDR3 DNA sequence: TGTGCCAGTAGTACTCCCGGACTAGCGGGAGGTGCAGATACGCAGTATTTT.

This clone occurred once. One end of the junction varies from germline; a read error may be responsible. The chain has TRBV5-1 and TRBJ2-3; TRBD2 agrees at 11 bases. Germline CDR1 reads SGHRS; CDR2 reads YFSETQ. The CDR3 has 16 residues. This CDR3 is CASSLAGLAGTDTQYF. CDR3 sequence (DNA): TGCGCCAGCAGTTTGGCGGGACTAGCGGGCACAGATACGCAGTATTTT.

The chain has TRBV4-3 and TRBJ1-6, with TRBD1 matching 8 bases. The V gene's germline CDR1 is LGHNA and CDR2 YSLEER. The CDR3 extends over 15 amino acids. The V segment lost 0 bases and the J segment 5 bases; nucleotides outside the gene matches: 0. Written as DNA, the CDR3 is TGCGCCAGCAGCCAAGAGGGACAGGATAATTCACCCCTCCACTTT. It encodes CASSQEGQDNSPLHF.

The V and J genes are TRBV20-1 and TRBJ1-4, with D maybe TRBD1 (6 bases). Germline-derived CDR1 and CDR2 are DFQATT and SNEGSKA (reference sequence). The CDR3 runs to 15 residues. V was clipped by 3 bases and J by 2 bases, with 13 bases between them. The CDR3 loop reads CSASTRGLTNEKLFF. The CDR3 bases are TGCAGTGCTAGTACCAGGGGCCTCACTAATGAAAAACTGTTTTTT.

This chain joins TRBV9 and TRBJ1-6, with TRBD1 matching 7 bases. Germline CDR1 and CDR2: SGDLS and YYNGEE. The V and J ends lost 3 bases and 8 bases, in that order; junction bases with no gene match: 14. The CDR3 runs 17 residues. The CDR3: CASSAALTGAPDSPLHF. The CDR3, as DNA: TGTGCCAGCAGCGCCGCCCTAACAGGGGCCCCAGATTCACCCCTCCACTTT.

The gene calls are TRBV3-1 (or the pseudogene TRBV3-2) and TRBJ2-2; TRBD2 aligns across 7 bases. The V gene's germline CDR1 is LGHDT and CDR2 YNNKEL (reference sequence). The CDR3 has 15 residues. V trimming: 9 bases; J trimming: 4 bases; junction bases outside the gene matches: 11. The CDR3 here is CARDRTRGCTGELFF. The CDR3 bases are TGTGCCAGAGACCGGACTAGAGGGTGCACCGGGGAGCTGTTTTTT.

The gene calls are TRBV3-1 (or the pseudogene TRBV3-2) and TRBJ2-3; maybe TRBD1 (7 bases). Trimming left V 2 bases short and J 4 bases short, with 16 bases between. Germline CDR1 is LGHDT and CDR2 is YNNKEL (reference sequence). The CDR3 sequence is 16 residues long. For the CDR3, the DNA is TGTGCCAGCAGCCAATGGGACAGTGGGGACTCAGATACGCAGTATTTT. Protein sequence: CASSQWDSGDSDTQYF.

The rearrangement links TRBV30 to TRBJ1-4, with 8 bases identical to TRBD1. J gave up 5 bases and V 7 bases, and 9 bases lay outside the gene matches. The germline V gene has CDR1 GTSNPN and CDR2 SVGIG (reference sequence). The length of the CDR3 is 14 residues. The DNA of the CDR3 is TGTGCCTTGAACCGGGACAGGCAAAATGAAAAACTGTTTTTT. Residues: CALNRDRQNEKLFF.

This clone appeared a few times. This rearrangement joins TRBV4-1 to TRBJ1-1, with D maybe TRBD1 (5 bases). Trimming shortened V by 1 base and J by 9 bases, and 12 bases separated the two germline ends. This CDR3 spans 13 amino acids. In germline, CDR1 is MGHRA, CDR2 YSYEKL. The CDR3 loop reads CASSQVVGHKAFF. CDR3 in DNA: TGCGCCAGCAGCCAAGTCGTGGGGCATAAAGCTTTCTTT.

This clone was counted a few times. This chain joins TRBV7-2 and TRBJ2-1; a weak D match, TRBD1 (5 bases). CDR3 size: 15 residues. Trimming cost V 0 bases and J 7 bases, with 13 bases left between them. CDR1 is SGHTA, CDR2 FQGNSA, per germline. The CDR3 reads CASSLAAGNRNEQFF. The CDR3 DNA reads as TGTGCCAGCAGCTTAGCCGCAGGGAACCGGAATGAGCAGTTCTTC.

A note on this clone: Other DNA sequences in the same sample also yield this CDR3. The chain combines TRBV4-3 with TRBJ1-1, with D unresolved. CDR3 length equals 15 residues. The germline V and J ends were trimmed by 0 bases and 4 bases, with 12 bases remaining between them. In germline, CDR1 is LGHNA, CDR2 YSLEER. CDR3 coding DNA: TGCGCCAGCAGCCAAGATCGCGGGTTAGGCACTGAAGCTTTCTTT. Protein product: CASSQDRGLGTEAFF.

The chain uses TRBV28 and TRBJ2-3, with TRBD2 matching over 10 bases. Germline CDR1 is MDHEN and CDR2 is SYDVKM. Germline trimming cut 5 bases from V and 2 bases from J; bases unmatched to any gene: 10. There are 17 residues in the CDR3. The CDR3 DNA reads as TGTGCCAGCAGTCCCCTTAGCGGGGGGTGGAACACAGATACGCAGTATTTT. Protein sequence: CASSPLSGGWNTDTQYF.

This chain joins TRBV4-1 and TRBJ2-3; D may be TRBD2 (6 bases). Germline values: CDR1 MGHRA, CDR2 YSYEKL. The CDR3 is 18 amino acids. V lost 3 bases and J 5 bases, leaving 24 bases between the germline ends. The CDR3 coding sequence is TGCGCCAGCAGCCAGGCGGAGGGATGGGGCGTTAACGTAGATACGCAGTATTTT. Amino acid sequence: CASSQAEGWGVNVDTQYF.

V is TRBV19 and J is TRBJ1-6; D not certain. V lost 3 bases, J lost 8 bases, and 14 bases lay in between. Germline V gene lookup returns CDR1 LNHDA and CDR2 SQIVND (reference sequence). This CDR3 comprises 15 residues. The CDR3, as DNA: TGTGCCAGTAGTATGGAGATTAAGGGAGATTCACCCCTCCACTTT. It yields the protein CASSMEIKGDSPLHF.